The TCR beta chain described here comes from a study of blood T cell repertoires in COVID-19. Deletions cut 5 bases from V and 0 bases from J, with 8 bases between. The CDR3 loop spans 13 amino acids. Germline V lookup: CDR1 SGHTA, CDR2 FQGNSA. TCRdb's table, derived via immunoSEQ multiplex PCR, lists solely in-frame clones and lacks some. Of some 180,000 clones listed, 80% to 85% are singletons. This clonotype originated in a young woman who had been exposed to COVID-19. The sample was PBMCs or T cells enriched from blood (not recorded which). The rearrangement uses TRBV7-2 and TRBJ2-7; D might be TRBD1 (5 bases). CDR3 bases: TGTGCCAGCAGCCATCAGGGCTCCTACGAGCAGTACTTC. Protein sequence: CASSHQGSYEQYF.